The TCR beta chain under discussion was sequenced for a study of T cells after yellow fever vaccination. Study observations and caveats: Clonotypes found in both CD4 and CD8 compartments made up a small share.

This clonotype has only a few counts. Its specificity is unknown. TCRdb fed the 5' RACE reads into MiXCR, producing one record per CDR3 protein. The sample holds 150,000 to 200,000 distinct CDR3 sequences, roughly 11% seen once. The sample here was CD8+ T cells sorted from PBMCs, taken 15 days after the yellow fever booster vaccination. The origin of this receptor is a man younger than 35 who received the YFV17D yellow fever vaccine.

The DNA of the CDR3 is TGTGCCAGCAGCTTGAGTCGGGTCACCGGGGAGCTGTTTTTT. Its protein product is CASSLSRVTGELFF. V gene TRBV7-3 combines with J gene TRBJ2-2; D uncertain. Trimming removed 3 bases from V and 4 bases from J, with 9 bases in between. CDR3 size: 14 residues. Germline V CDR1 and CDR2: SGHTA, FQGTGA.